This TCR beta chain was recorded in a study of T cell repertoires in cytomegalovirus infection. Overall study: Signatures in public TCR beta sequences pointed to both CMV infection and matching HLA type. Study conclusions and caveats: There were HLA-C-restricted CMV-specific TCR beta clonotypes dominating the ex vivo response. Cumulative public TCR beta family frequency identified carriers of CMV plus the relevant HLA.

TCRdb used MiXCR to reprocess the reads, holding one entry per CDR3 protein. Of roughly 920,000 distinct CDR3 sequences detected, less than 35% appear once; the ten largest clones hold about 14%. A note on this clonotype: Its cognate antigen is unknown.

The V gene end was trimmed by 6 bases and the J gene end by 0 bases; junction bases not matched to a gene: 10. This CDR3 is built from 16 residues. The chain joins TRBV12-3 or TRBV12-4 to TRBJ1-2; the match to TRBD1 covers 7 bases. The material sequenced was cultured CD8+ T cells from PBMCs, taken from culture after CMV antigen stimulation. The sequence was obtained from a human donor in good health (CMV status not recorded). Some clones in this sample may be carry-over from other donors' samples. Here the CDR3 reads CASRGRDRRANYGYTF. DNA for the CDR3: TGTGCCAGCAGGGGGAGGGACAGACGAGCTAACTATGGCTACACCTTC.